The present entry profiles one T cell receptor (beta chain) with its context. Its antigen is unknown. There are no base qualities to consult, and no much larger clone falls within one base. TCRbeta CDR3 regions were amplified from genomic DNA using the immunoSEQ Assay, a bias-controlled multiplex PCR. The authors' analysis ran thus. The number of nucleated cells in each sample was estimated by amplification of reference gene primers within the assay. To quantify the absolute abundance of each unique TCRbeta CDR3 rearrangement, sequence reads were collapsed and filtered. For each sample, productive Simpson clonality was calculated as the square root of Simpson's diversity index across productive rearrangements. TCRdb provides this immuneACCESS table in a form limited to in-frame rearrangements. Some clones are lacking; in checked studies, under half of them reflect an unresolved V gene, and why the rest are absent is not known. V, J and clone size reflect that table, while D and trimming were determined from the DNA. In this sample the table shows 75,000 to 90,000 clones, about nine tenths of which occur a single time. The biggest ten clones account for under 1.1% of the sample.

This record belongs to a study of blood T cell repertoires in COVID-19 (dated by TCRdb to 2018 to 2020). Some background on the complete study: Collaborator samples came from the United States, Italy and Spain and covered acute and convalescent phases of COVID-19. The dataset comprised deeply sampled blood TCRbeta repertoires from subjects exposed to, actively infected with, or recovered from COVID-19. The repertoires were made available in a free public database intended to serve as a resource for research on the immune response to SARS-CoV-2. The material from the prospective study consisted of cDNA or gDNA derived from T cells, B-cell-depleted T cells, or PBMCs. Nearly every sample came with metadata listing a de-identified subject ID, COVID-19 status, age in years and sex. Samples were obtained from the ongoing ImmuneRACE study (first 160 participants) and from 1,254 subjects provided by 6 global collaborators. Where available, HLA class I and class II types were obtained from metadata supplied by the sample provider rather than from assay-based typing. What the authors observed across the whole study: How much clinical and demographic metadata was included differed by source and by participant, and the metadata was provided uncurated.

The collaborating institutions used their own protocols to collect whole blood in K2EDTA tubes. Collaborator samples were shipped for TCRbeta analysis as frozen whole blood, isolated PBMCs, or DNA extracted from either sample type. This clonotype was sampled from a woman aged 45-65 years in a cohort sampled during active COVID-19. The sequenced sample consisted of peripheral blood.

The sequenced DNA is TGTGCCAGCAGTGCGGGTGACGCTGAAGCTTTCTTT. It translates as CASSAGDAEAFF. The chain is made from TRBV6-6 and TRBJ1-1; no D gene call is confident. V loses 5 bases of germline sequence and J loses 6 bases, and the interval between the two ends is 10 bases. Including the terminal cysteine and phenylalanine, the CDR3 comprises 12 residues. Solely the CDR3 DNA is kept, with 36 bases framed from the first base. Via the germline V gene (reference sequence), CDR1 is MNHNY and CDR2 SVGAGI.